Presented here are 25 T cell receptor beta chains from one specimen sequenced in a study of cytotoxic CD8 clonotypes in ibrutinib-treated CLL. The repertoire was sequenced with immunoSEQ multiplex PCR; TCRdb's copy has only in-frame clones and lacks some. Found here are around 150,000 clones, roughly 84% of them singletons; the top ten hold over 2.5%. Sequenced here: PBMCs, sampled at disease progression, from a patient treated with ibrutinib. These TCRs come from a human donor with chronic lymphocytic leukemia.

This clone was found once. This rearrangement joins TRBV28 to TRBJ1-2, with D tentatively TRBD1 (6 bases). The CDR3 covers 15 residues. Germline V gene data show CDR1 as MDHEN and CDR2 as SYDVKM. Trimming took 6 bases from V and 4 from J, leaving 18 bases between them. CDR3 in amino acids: CASRSHGGQGYGYTF. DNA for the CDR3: TGTGCCAGCAGATCCCACGGGGGGCAAGGCTATGGCTACACCTTC.

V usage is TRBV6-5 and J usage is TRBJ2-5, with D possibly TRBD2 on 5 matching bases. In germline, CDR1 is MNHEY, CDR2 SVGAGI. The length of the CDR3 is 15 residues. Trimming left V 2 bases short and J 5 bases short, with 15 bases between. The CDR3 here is CASSYGGQRRETQYF. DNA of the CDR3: TGTGCCAGCAGTTACGGCGGGCAAAGAAGGGAGACCCAGTACTTC.

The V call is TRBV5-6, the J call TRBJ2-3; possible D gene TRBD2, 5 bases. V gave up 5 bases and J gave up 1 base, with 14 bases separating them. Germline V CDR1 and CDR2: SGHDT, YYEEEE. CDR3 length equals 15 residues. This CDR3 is CASRQRSRGTDTQYF. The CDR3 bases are TGTGCCAGCAGGCAGCGGTCGCGAGGCACAGATACGCAGTATTTT.

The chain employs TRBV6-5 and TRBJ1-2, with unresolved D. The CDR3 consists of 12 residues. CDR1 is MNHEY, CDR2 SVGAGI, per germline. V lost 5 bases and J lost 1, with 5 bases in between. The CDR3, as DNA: TGTGCCAGCAGTAACCTTAACTATGGCTACACCTTC. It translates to CASSNLNYGYTF.

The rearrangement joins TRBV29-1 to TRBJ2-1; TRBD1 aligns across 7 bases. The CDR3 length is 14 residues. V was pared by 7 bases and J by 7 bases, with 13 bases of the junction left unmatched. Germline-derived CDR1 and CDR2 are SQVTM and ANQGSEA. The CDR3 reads CSDRGGGQKNEQFF. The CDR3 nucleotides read TGCAGCGATCGAGGTGGGGGACAGAAGAATGAGCAGTTCTTC.

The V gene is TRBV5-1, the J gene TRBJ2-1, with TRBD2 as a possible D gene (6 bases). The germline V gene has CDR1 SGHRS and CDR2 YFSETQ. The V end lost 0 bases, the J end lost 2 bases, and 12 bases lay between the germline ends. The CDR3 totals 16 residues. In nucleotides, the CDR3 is TGCGCCAGCAGCTTGGGGGTAGCGGTTGCCTACAATGAGCAGTTCTTC. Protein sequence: CASSLGVAVAYNEQFF.

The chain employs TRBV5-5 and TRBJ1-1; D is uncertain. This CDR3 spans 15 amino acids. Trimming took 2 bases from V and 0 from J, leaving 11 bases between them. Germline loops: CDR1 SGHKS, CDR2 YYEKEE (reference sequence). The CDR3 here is CASSLIGLLNTEAFF. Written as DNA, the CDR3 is TGTGCCAGCAGCTTAATAGGACTACTGAACACTGAAGCTTTCTTT.

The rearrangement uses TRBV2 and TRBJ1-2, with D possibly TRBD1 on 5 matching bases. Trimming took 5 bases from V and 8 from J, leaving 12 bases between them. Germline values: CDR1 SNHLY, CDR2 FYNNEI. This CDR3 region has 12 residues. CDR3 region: CASSRDGWGYTF. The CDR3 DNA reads TGTGCCAGCAGTCGGGACGGCTGGGGCTACACCTTC.

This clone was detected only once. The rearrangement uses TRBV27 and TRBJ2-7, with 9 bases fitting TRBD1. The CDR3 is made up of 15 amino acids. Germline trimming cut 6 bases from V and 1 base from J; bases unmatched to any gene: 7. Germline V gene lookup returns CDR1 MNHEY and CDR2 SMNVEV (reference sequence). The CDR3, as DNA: TGTGCCAGCAGCATTAACAGGGGGCGATCCTACGAGCAGTACTTC. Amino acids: CASSINRGRSYEQYF.

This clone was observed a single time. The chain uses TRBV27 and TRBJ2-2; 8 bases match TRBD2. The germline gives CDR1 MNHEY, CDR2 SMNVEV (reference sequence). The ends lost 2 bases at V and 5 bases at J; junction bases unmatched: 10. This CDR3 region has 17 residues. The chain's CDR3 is CASSLGLLAGLTGELFF. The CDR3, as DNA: TGTGCCAGCAGTTTAGGGCTTTTAGCGGGACTGACCGGGGAGCTGTTTTTT.

This chain's CDR3 is CASRPPLGVGYTF. The DNA for the CDR3 is TGTGCCAGTAGACCTCCCTTGGGCGTTGGCTACACCTTC. The chain couples TRBV19 to TRBJ1-2; D gene uncertain. From germline, CDR1 is LNHDA and CDR2 SQIVND (reference sequence). The V gene lost 6 bases and the J gene lost 7 bases, with 15 bases spanning the gap. The CDR3 runs to 13 residues.

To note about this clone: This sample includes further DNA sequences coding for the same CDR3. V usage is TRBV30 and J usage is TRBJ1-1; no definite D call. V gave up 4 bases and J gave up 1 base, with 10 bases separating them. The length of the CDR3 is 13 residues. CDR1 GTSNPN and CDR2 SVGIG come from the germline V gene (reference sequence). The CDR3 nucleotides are TGTGCCTGGACCCGCGGCGGGAACACTGAAGCTTTCTTT. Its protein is CAWTRGGNTEAFF.

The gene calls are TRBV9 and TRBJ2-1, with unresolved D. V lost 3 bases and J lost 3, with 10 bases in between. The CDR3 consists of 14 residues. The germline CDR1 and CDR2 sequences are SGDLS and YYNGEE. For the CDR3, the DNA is TGTGCCAGCAGCGAGACATCTTTCTACAATGAGCAGTTCTTC. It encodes CASSETSFYNEQFF.

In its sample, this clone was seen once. CDR3 residues: CASSRGQGTEKLFF. The DNA of the CDR3 is TGTGCCAGCAGCCGCGGACAGGGGACTGAAAAACTGTTTTTT. The gene calls are TRBV11-3 and TRBJ1-4; TRBD1 aligns across 9 bases. In germline, CDR1 is SGHNT, CDR2 YENEEA. V gave up 5 bases and J gave up 7 bases; unmatched junction bases: 5. The CDR3 extends over 14 amino acids. The full variable domain, rest sourced from reference TRBV11-3 and TRBJ1-4, is EAGVVQSPRYKIIEKKQPVAFWCNPISGHNTLYWYLQNLGQGPELLIRYENEEAVDDSQLPKDRFSAERLKGVDSTLKIQPAELGDSAVYLCASSRGQGTEKLFFGSGTQLSVL.

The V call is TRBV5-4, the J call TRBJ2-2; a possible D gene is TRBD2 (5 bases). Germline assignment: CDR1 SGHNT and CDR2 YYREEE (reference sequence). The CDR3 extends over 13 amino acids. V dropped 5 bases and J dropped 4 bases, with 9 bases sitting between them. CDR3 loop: CASRLAATGELFF. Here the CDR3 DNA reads TGTGCCAGCAGGCTAGCAGCCACCGGGGAGCTGTTTTTT.

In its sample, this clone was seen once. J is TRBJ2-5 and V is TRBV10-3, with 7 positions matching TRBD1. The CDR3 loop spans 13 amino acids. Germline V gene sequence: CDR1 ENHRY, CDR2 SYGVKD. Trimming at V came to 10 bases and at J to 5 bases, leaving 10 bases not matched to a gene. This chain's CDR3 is CATRDRVGETQYF. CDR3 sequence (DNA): TGTGCCACCCGCGACAGGGTTGGGGAGACCCAGTACTTC.

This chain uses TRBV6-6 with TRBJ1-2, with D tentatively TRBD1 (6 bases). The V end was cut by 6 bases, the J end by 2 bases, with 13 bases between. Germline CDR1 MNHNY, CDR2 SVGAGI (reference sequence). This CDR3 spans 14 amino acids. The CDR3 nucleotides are TGTGCCAGCAGACCCGAGGGGGGAAACTATGGCTACACCTTC. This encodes CASRPEGGNYGYTF.

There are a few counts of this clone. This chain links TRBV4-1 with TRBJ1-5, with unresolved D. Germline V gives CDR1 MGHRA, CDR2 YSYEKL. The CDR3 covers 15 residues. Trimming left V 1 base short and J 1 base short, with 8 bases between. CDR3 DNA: TGCGCCAGCAGCCAAGGGCTGGTAAGCAATCAGCCCCAGCATTTT. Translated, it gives CASSQGLVSNQPQHF.

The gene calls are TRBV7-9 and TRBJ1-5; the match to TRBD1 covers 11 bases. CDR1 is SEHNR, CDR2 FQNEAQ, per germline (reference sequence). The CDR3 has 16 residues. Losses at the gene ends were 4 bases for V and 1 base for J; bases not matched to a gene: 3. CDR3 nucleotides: TGTGCCAGCAGCTCCGGACAGGGGGCGAGCAATCAGCCCCAGCATTTT. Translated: CASSSGQGASNQPQHF. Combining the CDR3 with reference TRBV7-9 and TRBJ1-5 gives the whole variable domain DTGVSQNPRHKITKRGQNVTFRCDPISEHNRLYWYRQTLGQGPEFLTYFQNEAQLEKSRLLSDRFSAERPKGSFSTLEIQRTEQGDSAMYLCASSSGQGASNQPQHFGDGTRLSIL.

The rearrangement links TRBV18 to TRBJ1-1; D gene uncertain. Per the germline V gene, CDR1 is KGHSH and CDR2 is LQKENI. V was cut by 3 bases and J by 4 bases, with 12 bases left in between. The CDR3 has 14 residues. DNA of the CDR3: TGTGCCAGCTCACCCGAAAGGCCTCCCACTGAAGCTTTCTTT. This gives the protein CASSPERPPTEAFF.

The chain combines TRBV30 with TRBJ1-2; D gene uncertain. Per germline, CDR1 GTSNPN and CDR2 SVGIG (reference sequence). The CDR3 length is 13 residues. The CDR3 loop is CASTNSVKYGYTF. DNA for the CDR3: TGTGCTTCTACCAATAGCGTTAAATATGGCTACACCTTC. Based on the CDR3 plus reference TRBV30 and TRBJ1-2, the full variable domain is SQTIHQWPATLVQPVGSPLSLECTVEGTSNPNLYWYRQAAGRGLQLLFYSVGIGQISSEVPQNLSASRPQDRQFILSSKKLLLSDSGFYLCASTNSVKYGYTFGSGTRLTVV.

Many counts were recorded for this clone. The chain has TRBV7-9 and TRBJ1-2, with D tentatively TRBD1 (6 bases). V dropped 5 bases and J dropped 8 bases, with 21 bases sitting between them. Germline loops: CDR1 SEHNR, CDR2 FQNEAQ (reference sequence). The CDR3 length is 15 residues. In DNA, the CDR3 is TGTGCCAGCAGCGGATCGACGGGGGCGGACTCAGGCTACACCTTC. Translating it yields CASSGSTGADSGYTF.

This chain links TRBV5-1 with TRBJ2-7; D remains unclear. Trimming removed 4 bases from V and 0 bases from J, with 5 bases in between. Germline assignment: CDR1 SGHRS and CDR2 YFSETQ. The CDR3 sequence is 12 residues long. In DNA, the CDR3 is TGCGCCAGCAGCCTCTCCTCCTACGAGCAGTACTTC. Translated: CASSLSSYEQYF.

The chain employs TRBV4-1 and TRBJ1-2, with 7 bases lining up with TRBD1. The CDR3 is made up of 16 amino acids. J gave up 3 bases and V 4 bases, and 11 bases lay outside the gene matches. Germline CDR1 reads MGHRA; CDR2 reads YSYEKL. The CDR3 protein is CASSPEQGIAYYGYTF. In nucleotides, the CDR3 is TGCGCCAGCAGCCCCGAACAGGGGATCGCGTACTATGGCTACACCTTC.

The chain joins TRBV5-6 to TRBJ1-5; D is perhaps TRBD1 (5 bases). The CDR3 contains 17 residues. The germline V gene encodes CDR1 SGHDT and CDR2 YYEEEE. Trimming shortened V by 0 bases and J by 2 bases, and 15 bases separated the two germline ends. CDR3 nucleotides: TGTGCCAGCAGCTTGGGATCTGGGGGTTGGGGCAATCAGCCCCAGCATTTT. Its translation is CASSLGSGGWGNQPQHF. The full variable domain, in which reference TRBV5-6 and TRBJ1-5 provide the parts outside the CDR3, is DAGVTQSPTHLIKTRGQQVTLRCSPKSGHDTVSWYQQALGQGPQFIFQYYEEEERQRGNFPDRFSGHQFPNYSSELNVNALLLGDSALYLCASSLGSGGWGNQPQHFGDGTRLSIL.